The 22 T cell receptor beta chains below come from one sample, sequenced in a study of tissue T cells after allogeneic stem cell transplantation. TCRdb's table, derived via immunoSEQ multiplex PCR, lists solely in-frame clones and lacks some. The sample shows over a thousand clones, around 80% of them seen only once. The sample was spleen tissue, taken at autopsy. These receptors were taken from a male patient aged 40 to 69 with steroid-refractory graft-versus-host disease after an allogeneic stem cell transplant. Some of the T cells may derive from the graft donor.

The chain joins TRBV19 to TRBJ2-2; perhaps TRBD2 as D (5 bases). The CDR3 extends over 15 amino acids. Trimming pared 6 bases from V and 6 bases from J, leaving 17 bases between. Germline-derived CDR1 and CDR2 are LNHDA and SQIVND (reference sequence). This CDR3 reads CASRTHERDAGELFF. As DNA, the CDR3 is TGTGCCAGTAGAACCCACGAGAGGGATGCCGGGGAGCTGTTTTTT.

J is TRBJ1-2 and V is TRBV19; unclear D gene. CDR3 length: 14 residues. Trimming stripped 3 bases from V and 5 bases from J, with 13 bases between. Looked up from germline, CDR1 is LNHDA and CDR2 is SQIVND (reference sequence). The CDR3 loop reads CASSIVETIYGYTF. For the CDR3, the DNA is TGTGCCAGTAGTATTGTGGAGACAATTTATGGCTACACCTTC.

This clone is termed hyperexpanded (1% or more). This chain connects TRBV18 to TRBJ1-1; D perhaps matches TRBD1 (5 bases). This CDR3 has 14 amino acids. Trimming shortened V by 0 bases and J by 1 base, and 6 bases separated the two germline ends. Germline lookup yields CDR1 KGHSH and CDR2 LQKENI. This chain's CDR3 is CASSPPGGNTEAFF. CDR3 bases: TGTGCCAGCTCACCACCGGGGGGGAACACTGAAGCTTTCTTT.

This chain joins TRBV27 and TRBJ2-3, with TRBD1 matching 7 bases. CDR3 size: 13 residues. Germline assignment: CDR1 MNHEY and CDR2 SMNVEV (reference sequence). J was trimmed by 4 bases and V by 2 bases; bases with no gene match: 0. The CDR3 nucleotides read TGTGCCAGCAGTTTACAGGGGGCAGATACGCAGTATTTT. Translating gives CASSLQGADTQYF.

This clone was detected once. The rearrangement links TRBV7-9 to TRBJ2-7; D is ambiguous. V was trimmed by 7 bases and J by 3 bases, leaving 13 bases between them. Germline V gene lookup returns CDR1 SEHNR and CDR2 FQNEAQ (reference sequence). CDR3 length equals 13 residues. The CDR3 is CASNYGSYYEQYF. DNA of the CDR3: TGTGCCAGCAATTATGGATCCTACTACGAGCAGTACTTC.

The chain couples TRBV19 to TRBJ1-6; D is unresolved. This CDR3 region has 17 residues. The V and J ends lost 0 bases and 4 bases respectively, with 13 bases between them. Germline V CDR1 and CDR2: LNHDA, SQIVND (reference sequence). The CDR3 region is CASSIDTPSGYNSPLHF. The CDR3 DNA reads as TGTGCCAGTAGTATAGACACCCCATCGGGTTATAATTCACCCCTCCACTTT. The complete variable domain, with remaining parts taken from reference TRBV19 and TRBJ1-6, reads DGGITQSPKYLFRKEGQNVTLSCEQNLNHDAMYWYRQDPGQGLRLIYYSQIVNDFQKGDIAEGYSVSREKKESFPLTVTSAQKNPTAFYLCASSIDTPSGYNSPLHFGNGTRLTVT.

This sequence joins TRBV10-1 and TRBJ1-1; D not certain. The CDR3 sequence is 14 residues long. Between the trimmed V and J ends, which lost 6 bases and 1 base, there was a span of 12 bases. The germline V gene encodes CDR1 WNHNN and CDR2 SYGVQD (reference sequence). The CDR3 DNA reads TGCGCCAGCAGCCGCGACATGACGAACACTGAAGCTTTCTTT. Amino acid sequence: CASSRDMTNTEAFF.

This chain connects TRBV30 to TRBJ1-2; 7 positions match TRBD1. In germline, CDR1 is GTSNPN, CDR2 SVGIG (reference sequence). The CDR3 covers 13 residues. Losses at the gene ends were 0 bases for V and 8 bases for J; bases not matched to a gene: 6. The CDR3 DNA is TGTGCCTGGAGTGTAGAGACAGGGACCGGCTACACCTTC. Encoded protein: CAWSVETGTGYTF.

Points on this clone: The same CDR3 is also encoded by other DNA sequences in this sample. This chain joins TRBV4-3 and TRBJ2-3, with TRBD1 as a possible D gene (6 bases). Germline V gene sequence: CDR1 LGHNA, CDR2 YSLEER. This CDR3 is built from 16 residues. Trimming removed 4 bases from V and 2 bases from J, with 16 bases in between. Here the CDR3 DNA reads TGCGCCAGCAGCCTACGTAGTGGGGGCCTCACAGATACGCAGTATTTT. Translation gives CASSLRSGGLTDTQYF.

The gene calls are TRBV6-5 and TRBJ2-1; possible D gene TRBD2, 5 bases. V was pared by 6 bases and J by 2 bases, with 11 bases between. CDR1 and CDR2 (germline): MNHEY, SVGAGI. The CDR3 contains 14 residues. The CDR3 loop is CASSLTGTYNEQFF. Written as DNA, the CDR3 is TGTGCCAGCAGCCTGACGGGAACCTACAATGAGCAGTTCTTC.

CDR3 amino acids: CASSHLGLATEAFF. The CDR3 coding sequence is TGCGCCAGCAGCCACCTTGGACTTGCTACTGAAGCTTTCTTT. This chain connects TRBV4-3 to TRBJ1-1; D remains unclear. The length of the CDR3 is 14 residues. Germline CDR1 is LGHNA and CDR2 is YSLEER. The V gene lost 3 bases and the J gene lost 5 bases, with 13 bases spanning the gap.

The genes are TRBV6-2 or TRBV6-3 and TRBJ2-5; D remains unclear. Germline V lookup: CDR1 MNHEY, CDR2 SVGEGT. The CDR3 consists of 15 residues. The V and J ends lost 0 bases and 0 bases respectively, with 8 bases between them. CDR3 DNA sequence: TGTGCCAGCAGTTACTCGAACGGATACCAAGAGACCCAGTACTTC. Protein: CASSYSNGYQETQYF.

The chain uses TRBV7-2 and TRBJ2-1, with 9 bases lining up with TRBD1. CDR3 length equals 17 residues. The germline V gene has CDR1 SGHTA and CDR2 FQGNSA. V lost 5 bases and J lost 4; bases outside the gene matches: 12. CDR3 nucleotides: TGTGCCAGCAGCCGTACTACAGGGGGCGTACGTTACAATGAGCAGTTCTTC. Translation gives CASSRTTGGVRYNEQFF.

This sequence joins TRBV30 and TRBJ1-1, with D maybe TRBD1 (6 bases). V dropped 2 bases and J dropped 1 base, with 14 bases sitting between them. There are 15 residues in the CDR3. Germline values: CDR1 GTSNPN, CDR2 SVGIG (reference sequence). The CDR3 nucleotides read TGTGCCTGGAGTCCCACCATGGGGGCGAACACTGAAGCTTTCTTT. It encodes CAWSPTMGANTEAFF.

Here the CDR3 reads CASSQEVREFEYGYTF. The CDR3 DNA is TGCGCCAGCAGCCAAGAGGTGCGGGAGTTCGAGTATGGCTACACCTTC. The chain recombines TRBV4-3 with TRBJ1-2; D is unresolved. Germline values: CDR1 LGHNA, CDR2 YSLEER. The V gene lost 0 bases and the J gene lost 5 bases, with 16 bases spanning the gap. The CDR3 consists of 16 residues.

This clone was seen only once. This sequence joins TRBV19 and TRBJ1-5; no clear D gene. Trimming took 3 bases from V and 0 from J, leaving 6 bases between them. CDR1 is LNHDA, CDR2 SQIVND, per germline (reference sequence). The CDR3 covers 14 residues. In DNA, the CDR3 is TGTGCCAGTAGTATCACAGATAGCAATCAGCCCCAGCATTTT. The encoded protein is CASSITDSNQPQHF.

V gene TRBV5-5 combines with J gene TRBJ2-1; TRBD2 matches at 7 bases. The CDR3 covers 15 residues. Germline V gives CDR1 SGHKS, CDR2 YYEKEE (reference sequence). V was clipped by 1 base and J by 10 bases; unmatched bases: 11. CDR3 nucleotides: TGTGCCAGCAGCTTGTATGGTGGGGGGAGGGAAGAGCAGTTCTTC. This codes for CASSLYGGGREEQFF.

This chain joins TRBV27 and TRBJ2-3; 7 bases are shared with TRBD2. Germline CDR1 MNHEY, CDR2 SMNVEV (reference sequence). V lost 2 bases, J lost 0 bases, and 11 bases stayed unmatched. CDR3 length: 18 amino acids. Written as DNA, the CDR3 is TGTGCCAGCAGTTTAGTCGGGGTTCGCGGGGGTAGCACAGATACGCAGTATTTT. Encoded protein: CASSLVGVRGGSTDTQYF.

The V and J genes are TRBV14 and TRBJ1-2, with D tentatively TRBD1 (5 bases). This CDR3 contains 13 residues. Trimming took 4 bases from V and 4 from J, leaving 10 bases between them. Germline lookup yields CDR1 SGHDN and CDR2 FVKESK. Written as DNA, the CDR3 is TGTGCCAGCAGCCTGACAGAGCTCTATGGCTACACCTTC. It is translated as CASSLTELYGYTF.

This clone was detected only once. V gene TRBV14 combines with J gene TRBJ2-1, with D uncertain. The CDR3 is 15 residues long. The V gene lost 1 base and the J gene lost 4 bases, with 11 bases spanning the gap. In germline, CDR1 is SGHDN, CDR2 FVKESK. CDR3 residues: CASSQVWDVYNEQFF. As DNA, the CDR3 is TGTGCCAGCAGCCAAGTTTGGGATGTGTACAATGAGCAGTTCTTC.

This chain uses TRBV6-2 or TRBV6-3 with TRBJ1-5, with D maybe TRBD1 (6 bases). Germline V gene lookup returns CDR1 MNHEY and CDR2 SVGEGT. V was pared by 1 base and J by 0 bases, with 25 bases between. CDR3 size: 21 residues. The CDR3 sequence: CASSYWYKVGQLTDSNQPQHF. The CDR3 DNA follows: TGTGCCAGCAGTTACTGGTACAAAGTAGGACAGCTAACCGATAGCAATCAGCCCCAGCATTTT.

This rearrangement joins TRBV7-9 to TRBJ2-4, with D perhaps being TRBD1 or TRBD2 (6 bases each). The CDR3 has 12 residues. V lost 3 bases, J lost 9 bases, and 9 bases lay in between. CDR1 is SEHNR, CDR2 FQNEAQ, per germline (reference sequence). CDR3 DNA: TGTGCCAGCAGCTTGGAGGGGGTCATTCAGTACTTC. It is translated as CASSLEGVIQYF.